The text below deals with one TCR beta chain. Its antigen is as yet unknown. Germline V gene lookup returns CDR1 KGHSH and CDR2 LQKENI. This CDR3 region has 15 residues. V was shortened by 3 bases and J by 1 base, with 12 bases between the two germline ends. The source of the sample is a study of cytomegalovirus exposure and HLA in healthy donors. Study-level points and caveats: There were several of the most significant clusters that appeared linked to common viral pathogens in a later analysis. In a later analysis, a missense DCLRE1C variant was linked to TCR beta V- and J-gene trimming. Researchers reportedly found TCR beta sequences accurately predicted most subjects' HLA-A and HLA-B alleles.

The PCR employed 60 Vbeta primers together with 13 Jbeta primers. Only in-frame clones appear in the TCRdb table, and some are missing; sequencing was by immunoSEQ multiplex PCR. Of more than 95,000 clones listed, 65% to 85% were seen once; the top ten hold 4%. The sequencing sample was made of PBMCs. This receptor was identified in a man between 18 and 35 years old in good health and CMV-seropositive. V usage is TRBV18 and J usage is TRBJ1-1; D gene unclear. The DNA of the CDR3 is TGTGCCAGCTCACCGGTTACTGACTCGAACACTGAAGCTTTCTTT. Its translation: CASSPVTDSNTEAFF.